This TCR beta chain was sequenced for a study of blood T cell repertoires in COVID-19. Across the whole study: Some COVID-19 samples were acute and others convalescent; all came from the United States, Italy and Spain. T cells, B-cell-depleted T cells, or PBMCs supplied cDNA or gDNA.

TCRdb keeps only in-frame clones here, not all; method: immunoSEQ multiplex PCR. There are 150,000 to 200,000 clones in the sample; about 93% occur only once, and 0.45% to 0.65% lies in the top ten. V lost 5 bases and J lost 5, with 15 bases in between. The CDR3 runs to 15 residues. CDR1 and CDR2 (germline): LGHNA, YNFKEQ. The V call is TRBV4-2, the J call TRBJ1-4; perhaps TRBD1 as D (5 bases). The sample taken for sequencing was peripheral blood. The sequence came from a man between 45 and 60 years old with acute or convalescent COVID-19. Here the CDR3 reads CASSVPTDLNEKLFF. Here the CDR3 DNA reads TGTGCCAGCAGCGTACCGACAGACTTGAATGAAAAACTGTTTTTT.